These 32 T cell receptor beta chains came from one sample sequenced in a study of PD-L1 blockade in urothelial cancer. Sequencing was performed with immunoSEQ multiplex PCR; in TCRdb, only in-frame clones are kept and a portion is missing. Among about 74,000 clones listed, approximately 81% were seen once. The sample consisted of PBMCs, taken around atezolizumab (anti-PD-L1) treatment. The receptors were sampled from a man between 65 and 85 years old with urothelial cancer.

J is TRBJ2-5 and V is TRBV5-4, with 11 bases fitting TRBD1. The CDR3 runs 16 residues. Germline V CDR1 and CDR2: SGHNT, YYREEE (reference sequence). V lost 5 bases, J lost 0 bases, and 6 bases stayed unmatched. CDR3 sequence (DNA): TGTGCCAGCAGGGCGGGGACAGGGGGGTACCAAGAGACCCAGTACTTC. Its protein product is CASRAGTGGYQETQYF.

CDR3 DNA: TGTGCCTGGGACAGGGGCAGGGAGACCCAGTACTTC. It is translated as CAWDRGRETQYF. The chain carries TRBV2 and TRBJ2-5; 10 bases are shared with TRBD1. V trimming: 11 bases; J trimming: 5 bases; junction bases outside the gene matches: 5. This CDR3 contains 12 residues. Germline CDR1 reads SNHLY; CDR2 reads FYNNEI.

The chain is built from TRBV2 and TRBJ1-4; D gene unclear. Trimming took 6 bases from V and 4 from J, leaving 15 bases between them. CDR3 length equals 15 residues. Germline loops: CDR1 SNHLY, CDR2 FYNNEI. The CDR3 DNA reads as TGTGCCAGCAGCCCTGGTGGTGAGAGTAATGAAAAACTGTTTTTT. This codes for CASSPGGESNEKLFF.

The chain links TRBV2 to TRBJ2-4; D remains ambiguous. Germline CDR1 is SNHLY and CDR2 is FYNNEI. The CDR3 has 14 residues. V lost 6 bases, J lost 1 base, and 10 bases lay in between. CDR3 DNA: TGTGCCAGCAGCGCCGACGGGGCCAAAAACATTCAGTACTTC. This gives the protein CASSADGAKNIQYF.

The rearrangement joins TRBV9 to TRBJ2-1; possible D gene TRBD1, 6 bases. The germline V gene encodes CDR1 SGDLS and CDR2 YYNGEE. The CDR3 is 13 residues long. V dropped 0 bases and J dropped 5 bases, with 6 bases sitting between them. The CDR3 loop reads CASSVAGDNEQFF. The CDR3 region has the DNA TGTGCCAGCAGCGTAGCAGGGGACAATGAGCAGTTCTTC. The full variable domain, with the rest looked up from reference TRBV9 and TRBJ2-1, is DSGVTQTPKHLITATGQRVTLRCSPRSGDLSVYWYQQSLDQGLQFLIQYYNGEERAKGNILERFSAQQFPDLHSELNLSSLELGDSALYFCASSVAGDNEQFFGPGTRLTVL.

This clone was picked up one time. The chain links TRBV2 to TRBJ1-5, with D possibly TRBD1 on 6 matching bases. This CDR3 has 18 residues. Trimming left V 6 bases short and J 0 bases short, with 21 bases between. Per the germline V gene, CDR1 is SNHLY and CDR2 is FYNNEI. The CDR3 region is CASRERQGQDYSNQPQHF. In nucleotides, the CDR3 is TGTGCCAGCAGAGAGAGGCAGGGACAAGATTATAGCAATCAGCCCCAGCATTTT.

The J gene is TRBJ2-1, the V gene TRBV4-2; 11 nucleotides match TRBD2. V lost 3 bases to trimming and J lost 5 bases; unmatched junction nucleotides: 6. Germline CDR1 is LGHNA and CDR2 is YNFKEQ. The CDR3 totals 16 residues. The CDR3 DNA is TGTGCCAGCAGCCAGGGAACTAGCGGGAGAAACAATGAGCAGTTCTTC. Translated, it gives CASSQGTSGRNNEQFF.

This clone was detected once. CDR3 bases: TGTGCCAGCAGCCCGAGGGGGGGTCTCTATGAGCAGTTCTTC. Translated, it gives CASSPRGGLYEQFF. The genes are TRBV5-6 and TRBJ2-1; possible D gene TRBD2, 7 bases. The CDR3 spans 14 residues. The V gene's germline CDR1 is SGHDT and CDR2 YYEEEE. Deletions cut 4 bases from V and 8 bases from J, with 16 bases between.

V usage is TRBV5-1 and J usage is TRBJ2-3; TRBD2 matches 14 bases. The CDR3 contains 18 residues. Per the germline V gene, CDR1 is SGHRS and CDR2 is YFSETQ. The ends lost 3 bases at V and 0 bases at J; junction bases unmatched: 6. CDR3 sequence: CASSYGLAGGLSTDTQYF. The DNA of the CDR3 is TGCGCCAGCAGCTACGGACTAGCGGGAGGCCTTAGCACAGATACGCAGTATTTT.

V is TRBV9 and J is TRBJ1-1, with D possibly matching TRBD1 (6 bases). Looked up from germline, CDR1 is SGDLS and CDR2 is YYNGEE. The CDR3 is made up of 15 amino acids. Deletions cut 3 bases from V and 2 bases from J, with 14 bases between. This CDR3 is CASSASQGENTEAFF. CDR3 bases: TGTGCCAGCAGCGCGTCACAGGGCGAAAACACTGAAGCTTTCTTT.

The gene calls are TRBV9 and TRBJ2-1, with 9 bases fitting TRBD2. In germline, CDR1 is SGDLS, CDR2 YYNGEE. V was pared by 2 bases and J by 8 bases, with 5 bases of the junction left unmatched. The CDR3 totals 14 residues. The CDR3 DNA sequence: TGTGCCAGCAGCGTCTTAGGGACTAGCTATGAGCAGTTCTTC. This translates into CASSVLGTSYEQFF.

As for this clone: Other DNA sequences of this sample code for an identical CDR3. The CDR3 bases are TGCGCCAGCAGCTTGGAGGGAGCCGGGGAGCTGTTTTTT. Translated, it gives CASSLEGAGELFF. The V and J genes are TRBV5-1 and TRBJ2-2; D may be TRBD2 (5 bases). Trimming pared 0 bases from V and 6 bases from J, leaving 6 bases between. CDR1 and CDR2 (germline): SGHRS, YFSETQ. This CDR3 is built from 13 residues.

The chain combines TRBV19 with TRBJ1-5, with D possibly matching TRBD1 (5 bases). Germline V gene data show CDR1 as LNHDA and CDR2 as SQIVND (reference sequence). The CDR3 runs to 15 residues. V gave up 6 bases and J gave up 3 bases, with 15 bases separating them. CDR3 region: CASRRGGQSNQPQHF. The CDR3 DNA sequence: TGTGCCAGTAGGCGGGGAGGACAATCCAATCAGCCCCAGCATTTT. Together with reference TRBV19 and TRBJ1-5, the CDR3 gives the full variable domain: DGGITQSPKYLFRKEGQNVTLSCEQNLNHDAMYWYRQDPGQGLRLIYYSQIVNDFQKGDIAEGYSVSREKKESFPLTVTSAQKNPTAFYLCASRRGGQSNQPQHFGDGTRLSIL.

The chain couples TRBV2 to TRBJ2-7; 7 positions match TRBD1. Unmatched junction bases numbered 8, after V lost 5 bases and J lost 7 bases. This CDR3 is 13 amino acids long. The V gene's germline CDR1 is SNHLY and CDR2 FYNNEI. CDR3 bases: TGTGCCAGCAGTTCCGACAGGGCGAGGGAGCAGTACTTC. It codes for CASSSDRAREQYF.

The CDR3 sequence: CASSPPGTPYEQYF. In DNA, the CDR3 is TGTGCCAGCTCACCACCCGGGACTCCATACGAGCAGTACTTC. The gene calls are TRBV18 and TRBJ2-7, with a weak D call TRBD2 (6 bases). This CDR3 contains 14 residues. The V gene lost 0 bases and the J gene lost 4 bases, with 10 bases spanning the gap. Germline V lookup: CDR1 KGHSH, CDR2 LQKENI. The full variable domain, with the rest looked up from reference TRBV18 and TRBJ2-7, is NAGVMQNPRHLVRRRGQEARLRCSPMKGHSHVYWYRQLPEEGLKFMVYLQKENIIDESGMPKERFSAEFPKEGPSILRIQQVVRGDSAAYFCASSPPGTPYEQYFGPGTRLTVT.

The genes are TRBV5-1 and TRBJ1-5; D uncertain. Germline V CDR1 and CDR2: SGHRS, YFSETQ. Trimming took off 5 bases at V and 0 bases at J, with 6 bases between the two ends. The CDR3 consists of 13 residues. DNA of the CDR3: TGCGCCAGCAGTCAGGATAGCAATCAGCCCCAGCATTTT. Translated, it gives CASSQDSNQPQHF.

This clone was detected only a few times. Other DNA sequences in the sample encode the same CDR3. The chain recombines TRBV5-4 with TRBJ1-1; D is ambiguous. The CDR3 runs to 14 residues. Germline CDR1 SGHNT, CDR2 YYREEE (reference sequence). Deletions cut 4 bases from V and 2 bases from J, with 12 bases between. CDR3 nucleotides: TGTGCCAGCAGCCTGGTGGGGAGTAACACTGAAGCTTTCTTT. Amino acid sequence: CASSLVGSNTEAFF.

The V gene is TRBV19, the J gene TRBJ2-7; TRBD1 agrees at 12 bases. The CDR3 contains 15 residues. Germline assignment: CDR1 LNHDA and CDR2 SQIVND (reference sequence). The ends lost 7 bases at V and 7 bases at J; junction bases unmatched: 11. The chain's CDR3 is CASTPGGQGAREQYF. The CDR3 nucleotides read TGTGCCAGTACTCCAGGGGGACAGGGGGCGAGGGAGCAGTACTTC. Drawing the rest from reference TRBV19 and TRBJ2-7, the complete variable domain is DGGITQSPKYLFRKEGQNVTLSCEQNLNHDAMYWYRQDPGQGLRLIYYSQIVNDFQKGDIAEGYSVSREKKESFPLTVTSAQKNPTAFYLCASTPGGQGAREQYFGPGTRLTVT.

The rearrangement links TRBV19 to TRBJ1-5; D may be TRBD1 (5 bases). Germline V lookup: CDR1 LNHDA, CDR2 SQIVND (reference sequence). The CDR3 is made up of 13 amino acids. V was cut by 4 bases and J by 7 bases, with 11 bases left in between. The CDR3 coding sequence is TGTGCCAGTAGTAACGGGGGGTCGCAGCCCCAGCATTTT. This sequence encodes CASSNGGSQPQHF.

The V call is TRBV27, the J call TRBJ2-7; D is possibly TRBD1 (6 bases). This CDR3 comprises 14 residues. The V gene lost 3 bases and the J gene lost 3 bases, with 12 bases spanning the gap. CDR1 and CDR2 from the germline V gene are MNHEY and SMNVEV (reference sequence). The CDR3 nucleotides are TGTGCCAGCAGTTTCCGGGACACCAACTACGAGCAGTACTTC. Translation gives CASSFRDTNYEQYF.

V gene TRBV27 combines with J gene TRBJ2-1, with 8 positions matching TRBD2. The germline V gene encodes CDR1 MNHEY and CDR2 SMNVEV (reference sequence). V lost 2 bases to trimming and J lost 10 bases; unmatched junction nucleotides: 4. The CDR3 covers 13 residues. The CDR3 loop reads CASSLAGTREQFF. CDR3 DNA sequence: TGTGCCAGCAGTTTAGCCGGGACTAGGGAGCAGTTCTTC.

This chain links TRBV6-5 with TRBJ2-7, with D tentatively TRBD2 (5 bases). The CDR3 is 15 amino acids. V lost 5 bases and J lost 0, with 14 bases in between. Germline V gene data show CDR1 as MNHEY and CDR2 as SVGAGI. Written as DNA, the CDR3 is TGTGCCAGCAGTCCCCGGGGTTTAGGCTCCTACGAGCAGTACTTC. Its protein is CASSPRGLGSYEQYF.

J is TRBJ2-1 and V is TRBV29-1, with 14 bases matching TRBD2. CDR1 and CDR2 (germline): SQVTM, ANQGSEA. The CDR3 is 17 amino acids. V shed 6 bases and J 0 bases; nucleotides not matched to a gene: 7. The CDR3 region is CSVAGLAGAPSYNEQFF. As DNA, the CDR3 is TGCAGCGTAGCGGGACTAGCGGGAGCTCCCTCCTACAATGAGCAGTTCTTC.

The chain combines TRBV11-2 with TRBJ2-7; 11 bases agree with TRBD1. This CDR3 comprises 15 residues. Germline-derived CDR1 and CDR2 are SGHAT and FQNNGV. The V and J ends lost 3 bases and 5 bases, in that order; junction bases with no gene match: 6. CDR3: CASSLPGQGGHEQYF. In DNA form, the CDR3 reads TGTGCCAGCAGCTTGCCGGGACAGGGGGGCCACGAGCAGTACTTC.

The CDR3 region is CSVISRTGGLTEAFF. CDR3 nucleotides: TGCAGCGTGATTTCCAGGACAGGGGGTCTCACTGAAGCTTTCTTT. V and J are TRBV29-1 and TRBJ1-1, with TRBD1 identical over 10 bases. The CDR3 contains 15 residues. Germline V gene lookup returns CDR1 SQVTM and CDR2 ANQGSEA. V shed 6 bases and J 4 bases; nucleotides not matched to a gene: 11. Supplemented by reference TRBV29-1 and TRBJ1-1, the full variable domain reads SAVISQKPSRDICQRGTSLTIQCQVDSQVTMMFWYRQQPGQSLTLIATANQGSEATYESGFVIDKFPISRPNLTFSTLTVSNMSPEDSSIYLCSVISRTGGLTEAFFGQGTRLTVV.

The chain carries TRBV11-2 and TRBJ1-4, with D maybe TRBD1 (6 bases). The V gene's germline CDR1 is SGHAT and CDR2 FQNNGV. The CDR3 totals 17 residues. Trimming cost V 4 bases and J 5 bases, with 20 bases left between them. The CDR3 DNA reads as TGTGCCAGCAGCTCCGTCGGCGACAGGCGAGACAATGAAAAACTGTTTTTT. The encoded protein is CASSSVGDRRDNEKLFF.

This chain links TRBV7-9 with TRBJ1-1; D ambiguous. Germline V gives CDR1 SEHNR, CDR2 FQNEAQ (reference sequence). This CDR3 contains 15 residues. Trimming removed 6 bases at V and 1 base at J, with 15 bases between. The CDR3 DNA follows: TGTGCCAGCAGTTGGGCTTCTAATGGGAACACTGAAGCTTTCTTT. Protein product: CASSWASNGNTEAFF.

The chain has TRBV9 and TRBJ2-3; D is uncertain. This CDR3 spans 12 amino acids. The ends were cut back, 2 bases at V and 2 bases at J, with 3 bases in the middle. The germline V gene has CDR1 SGDLS and CDR2 YYNGEE. CDR3 bases: TGTGCCAGCAGCGTCTTCACAGATACGCAGTATTTT. Its translation is CASSVFTDTQYF.

This clone was found once. The V and J genes are TRBV6-1 and TRBJ2-3; TRBD2 aligns across 9 bases. J was trimmed by 1 base and V by 0 bases; bases with no gene match: 8. CDR3 length: 18 residues. The V gene's germline CDR1 is MNHNS and CDR2 SASEGT. The CDR3 nucleotides are TGTGCCAGCAGTGAAGCGCGGGCGGGAGGGCTCCGCACAGATACGCAGTATTTT. It yields the protein CASSEARAGGLRTDTQYF.

This chain links TRBV6-5 with TRBJ1-2, with TRBD1 matching over 7 bases. This CDR3 is built from 14 residues. CDR1 is MNHEY, CDR2 SVGAGI, per germline. V lost 6 bases, J lost 3 bases, and 7 bases stayed unmatched. The CDR3 DNA reads as TGTGCCAGCAGACGGGGACAGTCGTACTATGGCTACACCTTC. It encodes CASRRGQSYYGYTF.

The rearrangement joins TRBV7-3 to TRBJ2-6; 8 positions agree with TRBD2. Germline trimming cut 6 bases from V and 0 bases from J; bases unmatched to any gene: 4. Germline V gene lookup returns CDR1 SGHTA and CDR2 FQGTGA. The CDR3 is made up of 16 amino acids. CDR3 amino acids: CASRESGSSGANVLTF. The CDR3 nucleotides read TGTGCCAGCAGAGAAAGCGGGAGCTCTGGGGCCAACGTCCTGACTTTC.

V is TRBV5-6 and J is TRBJ2-7; 14 nucleotides match TRBD2. Germline loops: CDR1 SGHDT, CDR2 YYEEEE. V was clipped by 4 bases and J by 2 bases; unmatched bases: 2. The CDR3 sequence is 15 residues long. This CDR3 is CASSPGLAGAYEQYF. The CDR3 DNA sequence: TGTGCCAGCAGCCCGGGACTAGCGGGAGCCTACGAGCAGTACTTC. The variable domain in full, completed from reference TRBV5-6 and TRBJ2-7, reads DAGVTQSPTHLIKTRGQQVTLRCSPKSGHDTVSWYQQALGQGPQFIFQYYEEEERQRGNFPDRFSGHQFPNYSSELNVNALLLGDSALYLCASSPGLAGAYEQYFGPGTRLTVT.